A single sample is the source of the 19 T cell receptor beta chains below, sequenced in a study of blood T cell repertoires in COVID-19 (dated by TCRdb to the early 2020s). The library relied on the immunoSEQ multiplex PCR assay. TCRdb holds this immuneACCESS table with in-frame rearrangements only. Some clones are missing; in checked studies, unresolved V genes explain under half, and the rest has no known cause. The sample records about 63,000 clones, around 76% of which are singletons. Around half of the sample is in the top ten clones. The sequenced sample was peripheral blood. These receptors came from a woman aged 80 or over with acute or convalescent COVID-19.

This clone was picked up a small number of times. The rearrangement uses TRBV15 and TRBJ2-1; D is possibly TRBD2 (5 bases). There are 17 residues in the CDR3. Germline-derived CDR1 and CDR2 are LNHNV and YYDKDF (reference sequence). Between the trimmed V and J ends, which lost 0 bases and 0 bases, there was a span of 12 bases. In DNA, the CDR3 is TGTGCCACCAGCAGAGAGGCGCTCGCGGGCTCCTACAATGAGCAGTTCTTC. This sequence encodes CATSREALAGSYNEQFF.

The rearrangement links TRBV5-1 to TRBJ2-3; D call uncertain. Trimming removed 2 bases from V and 2 bases from J, with 12 bases in between. Per germline, CDR1 SGHRS and CDR2 YFSETQ. CDR3 size: 15 residues. The DNA for the CDR3 is TGCGCCAGCAGCTTATACGGGTCACCCACAGATACGCAGTATTTT. This sequence encodes CASSLYGSPTDTQYF. Filled out from reference TRBV5-1 and TRBJ2-3, the complete variable domain reads KAGVTQTPRYLIKTRGQQVTLSCSPISGHRSVSWYQQTPGQGLQFLFEYFSETQRNKGNFPGRFSGRQFSNSRSEMNVSTLELGDSALYLCASSLYGSPTDTQYFGPGTRLTVL.

The DNA for the CDR3 is TGTGCCAGCATTGTGGGAGGAGGAACAGATACGCAGTATTTT. This encodes CASIVGGGTDTQYF. This chain uses TRBV28 with TRBJ2-3; TRBD2 is a possible D gene (6 bases). Germline CDR1 reads MDHEN; CDR2 reads SYDVKM. The CDR3 covers 14 residues. Between the trimmed V and J ends, which lost 7 bases and 3 bases, there was a span of 14 bases.

J is TRBJ2-7 and V is TRBV19, with TRBD2 matching over 7 bases. After removal of 3 bases from V and 3 bases from J, the junction contained 8 bases not matched to a gene. The germline CDR1 and CDR2 sequences are LNHDA and SQIVND (reference sequence). The CDR3 length is 15 residues. CDR3 region: CASSIVGGSDYEQYF. In DNA form, the CDR3 reads TGTGCCAGTAGTATTGTCGGCGGGAGCGACTACGAGCAGTACTTC.

This clone was detected only once. This rearrangement joins TRBV6-1 to TRBJ1-2, with D unclear. The CDR3 runs to 15 residues. The V gene lost 1 base and the J gene lost 2 bases, with 11 bases spanning the gap. Germline CDR1 is MNHNS and CDR2 is SASEGT. CDR3 sequence reads: CASSEVGQLNYGYTF. CDR3 coding DNA: TGTGCCAGCAGTGAAGTAGGCCAACTAAACTATGGCTACACCTTC.

This clone came up once. V gene TRBV28 combines with J gene TRBJ1-5; D is undetermined. CDR3 length: 16 amino acids. Trimming took 7 bases from V and 0 from J, leaving 16 bases between them. Germline CDR1 is MDHEN and CDR2 is SYDVKM. CDR3 loop: CASTRLAGISNQPQHF. The DNA of the CDR3 is TGTGCCAGCACCCGCCTCGCAGGAATTAGCAATCAGCCCCAGCATTTT.

This clone appeared once. Within the sample, other DNA sequences also encode this same CDR3. This chain links TRBV18 with TRBJ1-2, with a weak D call TRBD1 (6 bases). Germline lookup yields CDR1 KGHSH and CDR2 LQKENI. This CDR3 is 13 amino acids long. Trimming cost V 1 base and J 3 bases, with 6 bases left between them. The CDR3 DNA is TGTGCCAGCTCACCACAGGGGGACTATGGCTACACCTTC. Translating it yields CASSPQGDYGYTF.

This clone was seen only a few times. The gene calls are TRBV6-5 and TRBJ1-1; 7 bases align to TRBD1. Germline loops: CDR1 MNHEY, CDR2 SVGAGI. This CDR3 comprises 15 residues. After removal of 6 bases from V and 2 bases from J, the junction contained 9 bases not matched to a gene. Here the CDR3 DNA reads TGTGCCAGCAGCGACGGTGGACAGGCCAACACTGAAGCTTTCTTT. Protein: CASSDGGQANTEAFF.

This clone was seen a handful of times. The chain uses TRBV5-6 and TRBJ1-1; maybe TRBD1 (6 bases). The CDR3 contains 12 residues. CDR1 and CDR2 from the germline V gene are SGHDT and YYEEEE. Trimming removed 2 bases at V and 8 bases at J, with 10 bases between. The CDR3 loop reads CASSLQGREAFF. CDR3 coding DNA: TGTGCCAGCAGCTTACAGGGCCGGGAAGCTTTCTTT.

This chain uses TRBV4-2 with TRBJ2-5; no definite D call. V was shortened by 0 bases and J by 3 bases, with 5 bases between the two germline ends. Germline V gene data show CDR1 as LGHNA and CDR2 as YNFKEQ. The CDR3 extends over 13 amino acids. The CDR3 loop is CASSQDPKETQYF. The CDR3 DNA follows: TGTGCCAGCAGCCAAGACCCCAAAGAGACCCAGTACTTC.

The J gene is TRBJ1-2, the V gene TRBV25-1; tentatively, D is TRBD1 (6 bases). The CDR3 spans 14 residues. Trimming shortened V by 3 bases and J by 3 bases, and 11 bases separated the two germline ends. Germline-derived CDR1 and CDR2 are MGHDK and SYGVNS. Written as DNA, the CDR3 is TGTGCCAGCAGTGATAAGGGGGATGACTATGGCTACACCTTC. Amino acids: CASSDKGDDYGYTF.

The chain links TRBV7-2 to TRBJ2-5; TRBD2 might be the D (5 bases). This CDR3 region has 13 residues. V was shortened by 3 bases and J by 1 base, with 6 bases between the two germline ends. In germline, CDR1 is SGHTA, CDR2 FQGNSA. The CDR3 is CASSFSGQETQYF. The CDR3 DNA reads as TGTGCCAGCAGCTTCAGCGGCCAAGAGACCCAGTACTTC.

The CDR3: CSALRGAGYTEAFF. CDR3 nucleotide sequence: TGCAGCGCCCTACGGGGGGCAGGGTACACTGAAGCTTTCTTT. This sequence joins TRBV29-1 and TRBJ1-1, with D possibly TRBD1 on 6 matching bases. V was trimmed by 7 bases and J by 3 bases, leaving 18 bases between them. The germline V gene encodes CDR1 SQVTM and CDR2 ANQGSEA. The CDR3 is 14 amino acids.

This chain links TRBV18 with TRBJ1-1, with unresolved D. Germline assignment: CDR1 KGHSH and CDR2 LQKENI. The CDR3 sequence is 14 residues long. V gave up 0 bases and J gave up 5 bases, with 10 bases separating them. The CDR3 here is CASSPPGRGTEAFF. CDR3 DNA sequence: TGTGCCAGCTCACCACCGGGAAGAGGGACTGAAGCTTTCTTT.

This clone was observed once. The chain carries TRBV6-5 and TRBJ2-1, with 11 bases identical to TRBD2. This CDR3 is built from 15 residues. The germline gives CDR1 MNHEY, CDR2 SVGAGI. The J segment lost 10 bases and the V segment lost 6 bases, leaving 11 bases of the junction unmatched. For the CDR3, the DNA is TGTGCCAGCAGCCCAGGGGTAGCGGGAGGGCGCGAGCAGTTCTTC. This encodes CASSPGVAGGREQFF.

The chain links TRBV2 to TRBJ1-5; no clear D gene. This CDR3 contains 12 residues. CDR1 is SNHLY, CDR2 FYNNEI, per germline. V dropped 8 bases and J dropped 5 bases, with 10 bases sitting between them. CDR3 residues: CASGPPDQPQHF. In DNA, the CDR3 is TGTGCCAGCGGTCCCCCAGATCAGCCCCAGCATTTT.

This clone showed up just once. J is TRBJ2-7 and V is TRBV3-1 (or the pseudogene TRBV3-2); 9 bases fit TRBD1. CDR1 LGHDT and CDR2 YNNKEL come from the germline V gene (reference sequence). V lost 1 base and J lost 5; bases outside the gene matches: 6. This CDR3 contains 15 residues. DNA for the CDR3: TGTGCCAGCAGCCAAGGAGGGACAGGGATGGACGAGCAGTACTTC. Translated: CASSQGGTGMDEQYF.

The chain links TRBV3-1 (or the pseudogene TRBV3-2) to TRBJ2-6; TRBD2 matches at 14 bases. Germline CDR1 LGHDT, CDR2 YNNKEL (reference sequence). V was clipped by 0 bases and J by 2 bases; unmatched bases: 6. This CDR3 comprises 20 residues. DNA of the CDR3: TGTGCCAGCAGCCAAGAAGGACTAGCGGGAGGCTTCGCTGGGGCCAACGTCCTGACTTTC. Residues: CASSQEGLAGGFAGANVLTF.

The chain is built from TRBV28 and TRBJ1-4, with 9 bases matching TRBD1. V lost 5 bases and J lost 8; bases outside the gene matches: 9. CDR1 and CDR2 (germline): MDHEN, SYDVKM. CDR3 length: 15 amino acids. CDR3 protein: CASSAPSGTGEKLFF. For the CDR3, the DNA is TGTGCCAGCAGTGCACCGTCAGGGACAGGGGAAAAACTGTTTTTT.